This T cell receptor (beta chain) is drawn from a study of CD8+CD57+ T cells in acquired aplastic anemia. The germline V gene has CDR1 SEHNR and CDR2 FQNEAQ (reference sequence). This CDR3 spans 14 amino acids. Whole-study results and caveats: Overlapping CD8+ CDR3 repertoires of patients and controls contained 25 to 35 shared sequences.

Investigators profiled TCR beta VDJ and CDR3 from genomic DNA template. In TCRdb, the reads were re-called with MiXCR into one record per CDR3 protein. The top ten hold 1.1% of the sample, which has 150,000 to 200,000 distinct CDR3 sequences, about 48% seen once. The sample holds a few counts of this clonotype. Its specificity is not known. Sequence at one end of the junction differs from germline and may be a read error. V is TRBV7-9 and J is TRBJ2-5; 7 nucleotides agree with TRBD1. This TCR came from a human donor in good health. Sequenced input: sorted CD4+, CD8+, or CD8+CD57+ T cells (not recorded which) from PBMCs. The CDR3: CASGLGQVQETQYF. The CDR3 region has the DNA TGTGCCAGCGGCTTAGGACAGGTACAAGAGACCCAGTACTTC.